This TCR beta chain came from a study of T cell responses to AZD1222 COVID-19 vaccine. General observations from the study: Nearly half of spike-specific TCRs reportedly go after variant regions that carry no mutations. AZD1222 recipients seropositive at baseline numbered only 5 to 7. The donor group comprised mostly white British people and more females; the analysis possibly underestimated clonal diversity.

Pooled samples include second doses given at about 4 or 12 weeks. With regard to this clone: The antigen remains unidentified.

Method: immunoSEQ multiplex PCR; TCRdb's copy keeps in-frame clones and lacks some. The table lists some 200,000 clones, approximately 91% of them singletons. The source is an adult who received the AZD1222 COVID-19 vaccine. Sequenced here: peripheral blood, sampled 28 days after the second AZD1222 dose.

The CDR3 DNA reads as TGTGCCAGCAGCTTAGTGTTCGCCAGCACCTACGAGCAGTACTTC. It is translated as CASSLVFASTYEQYF. V is TRBV11-3 and J is TRBJ2-7, with D hard to call. V lost 1 base to trimming and J lost 2 bases, with 12 bases between them. The CDR3 has 15 residues. Germline lookup yields CDR1 SGHNT and CDR2 YENEEA.